The 27 T cell receptor beta chains listed next were all sequenced from one sample in a study of T-cell reconstitution after alpha-beta-depleted transplantation in children. The TCRbeta library was prepared with unique molecular identifiers. TCRdb passed the PCR reads through MiXCR, listing each CDR3 protein once. The profile shows some 500,000 distinct CDR3 sequences, approximately 20% of them singletons. Specimen: PBMCs from the stem cell graft donor, collected from the stem cell graft. The receptors originated from a human donor who donated a stem cell graft to a child with acute lymphoblastic leukemia.

J is TRBJ2-1 and V is TRBV27, with TRBD2 matching over 12 bases. Per the germline V gene, CDR1 is MNHEY and CDR2 is SMNVEV (reference sequence). With 4 bases clipped from V and 6 bases from J, the junction kept 16 bases outside the gene matches. The CDR3 spans 19 residues. CDR3 residues: CASSSSPGLAGRRRNEQFF. CDR3 bases: TGTGCCAGCAGTTCCAGCCCGGGACTAGCGGGCCGGCGTCGCAATGAGCAGTTCTTC.

This clonotype has more than one count but fewer than ten. The V call is TRBV7-9, the J call TRBJ2-3; 8 bases are a match to TRBD2. CDR3 length equals 15 residues. Trimming removed 4 bases from V and 6 bases from J; junction bases left unmatched: 9. CDR1 is SEHNR, CDR2 FQNEAQ, per germline (reference sequence). CDR3 DNA sequence: TGTGCCAGCAGCTCGACTAGCGCGGTATGGGATACGCAGTATTTT. Amino acid sequence: CASSSTSAVWDTQYF.

This clonotype was observed a handful of times. This chain uses TRBV10-2 with TRBJ2-4; D is unresolved. The ends were cut back, 1 base at V and 2 bases at J, with 9 bases in the middle. The CDR3 runs to 15 residues. Germline V CDR1 and CDR2: WSHSY, SAAADI. CDR3 in DNA: TGCGCCAGCAGTGAGTTTGGCTTCCCCAAAAACATTCAGTACTTC. Encoded protein: CASSEFGFPKNIQYF.

This rearrangement joins TRBV18 to TRBJ2-7; 7 nucleotides agree with TRBD2. The length of the CDR3 is 17 residues. V trimming: 3 bases; J trimming: 0 bases; junction bases outside the gene matches: 11. The germline V gene has CDR1 KGHSH and CDR2 LQKENI. CDR3 in DNA: TGTGCCAGCTCACCTCGACTCAGCGGGGCGAGCTCCTACGAGCAGTACTTC. Translating it yields CASSPRLSGASSYEQYF.

The rearrangement uses TRBV19 and TRBJ2-2; perhaps TRBD1 as D (5 bases). Germline CDR1 LNHDA, CDR2 SQIVND (reference sequence). V lost 10 bases to trimming and J lost 4 bases, with 16 bases between them. The CDR3 has 14 amino acids. This CDR3 reads CATAGAAVTGELFF. CDR3 DNA sequence: TGTGCCACCGCTGGGGCCGCGGTCACCGGGGAGCTGTTTTTT.

This rearrangement joins TRBV12-3 or TRBV12-4 to TRBJ2-1; the match to TRBD2 covers 11 bases. There are 15 residues in the CDR3. With 3 bases clipped from V and 5 bases from J, the junction kept 3 bases outside the gene matches. The CDR3 DNA sequence: TGTGCCAGCAGTTTGAGACTAGCGGGACACAATGAGCAGTTCTTC. This gives the protein CASSLRLAGHNEQFF.

V is TRBV11-2 and J is TRBJ2-3; D not resolved. This CDR3 has 14 amino acids. Trimming stripped 0 bases from V and 2 bases from J, with 6 bases between. The germline V gene encodes CDR1 SGHAT and CDR2 FQNNGV. The CDR3 spells CASSLDGVTDTQYF. The CDR3 bases are TGTGCCAGCAGCTTAGATGGGGTCACAGATACGCAGTATTTT.

This clonotype was recorded a few times. The chain joins TRBV11-1 to TRBJ1-5; TRBD1 is a possible D gene (5 bases). Germline V gives CDR1 SGHAT, CDR2 FQDESV (reference sequence). The V end lost 3 bases, the J end lost 0 bases, and 24 bases lay between the germline ends. The CDR3 is 20 amino acids. The CDR3 sequence: CASSFPPGPANRHSNQPQHF. For the CDR3, the DNA is TGTGCCAGCAGCTTTCCTCCAGGGCCCGCGAATAGACATAGCAATCAGCCCCAGCATTTT.

V and J are TRBV9 and TRBJ2-5, with TRBD1 matching over 7 bases. V lost 6 bases to trimming and J lost 6 bases; unmatched junction nucleotides: 11. Germline V gene data show CDR1 as SGDLS and CDR2 as YYNGEE. The CDR3 is 14 residues long. CDR3 residues: CASNQGGAEKTQYF. The CDR3 nucleotides read TGTGCCAGCAACCAAGGGGGCGCTGAAAAGACCCAGTACTTC.

This chain links TRBV2 with TRBJ2-3; possibly TRBD1 for D (6 bases). Germline assignment: CDR1 SNHLY and CDR2 FYNNEI. Trimming shortened V by 8 bases and J by 6 bases, and 21 bases separated the two germline ends. This CDR3 has 15 residues. CDR3 nucleotides: TGTGCCAGCTCCTCCCCAAGGGATCAGGGGGATACGCAGTATTTT. Translation gives CASSSPRDQGDTQYF.

The sample holds a few counts of this clonotype. Here the CDR3 reads CSAILGATQYF. Written as DNA, the CDR3 is TGCAGTGCGATCCTGGGTGCTACGCAGTATTTT. The chain carries TRBV20-1 and TRBJ2-3; D is unresolved. Germline V gene data show CDR1 as DFQATT and CDR2 as SNEGSKA (reference sequence). Trimming left V 6 bases short and J 8 bases short, with 12 bases between. CDR3 length equals 11 residues.

The gene calls are TRBV10-1 and TRBJ2-1, with 10 bases fitting TRBD2. Germline V gene data show CDR1 as WNHNN and CDR2 as SYGVQD (reference sequence). This CDR3 spans 16 amino acids. The V segment lost 0 bases and the J segment 4 bases; nucleotides outside the gene matches: 3. The CDR3 DNA reads as TGCGCCAGCAGTGAGTCGGTAGCGGGAGGTTACAATGAGCAGTTCTTC. The encoded protein is CASSESVAGGYNEQFF.

This clonotype has a count of ten or more. The V and J genes are TRBV5-1 and TRBJ2-1, with D unresolved. This CDR3 region has 13 residues. The ends were cut back, 0 bases at V and 5 bases at J, with 6 bases in the middle. Per the germline V gene, CDR1 is SGHRS and CDR2 is YFSETQ. CDR3 bases: TGCGCCAGCAGCTTGGATCTCCACAATGAGCAGTTCTTC. It encodes CASSLDLHNEQFF.

This clonotype has more than one count but fewer than ten. The J gene is TRBJ1-3, the V gene TRBV7-9; the D gene is possibly TRBD1 (6 bases). Germline lookup yields CDR1 SEHNR and CDR2 FQNEAQ (reference sequence). The CDR3 has 13 amino acids. Trimming removed 5 bases at V and 5 bases at J, with 10 bases between. The chain's CDR3 is CASSPQGRNTIYF. CDR3 nucleotides: TGTGCCAGCAGCCCACAGGGAAGAAACACCATATATTTT.

This clonotype was seen a handful of times. The CDR3 region is CASSLSFTDEQFF. CDR3 DNA: TGTGCCAGCAGTTTGTCATTTACCGATGAGCAGTTCTTC. The V call is TRBV27, the J call TRBJ2-1, with D hard to call. The CDR3 loop spans 13 amino acids. Germline CDR1 and CDR2: MNHEY and SMNVEV (reference sequence). The V end lost 3 bases, the J end lost 8 bases, and 11 bases lay between the germline ends.

The chain has TRBV12-3 or TRBV12-4 and TRBJ2-1; a weak D match, TRBD1 (5 bases). Trimming removed 6 bases at V and 10 bases at J, with 10 bases between. The CDR3 has 11 residues. The CDR3 nucleotides are TGTGCCAGCAGACAGGTACAGGAGCAGTTCTTC. This translates into CASRQVQEQFF.

This clonotype has only a few counts. This sequence joins TRBV7-3 and TRBJ1-2; 7 bases line up with TRBD1. The J segment lost 8 bases and the V segment lost 1 base, leaving 10 bases of the junction unmatched. Looked up from germline, CDR1 is SGHTA and CDR2 is FQGTGA. This CDR3 region has 15 residues. CDR3 region: CASSLIGGAGIGYTF. CDR3 bases: TGTGCCAGCAGCTTAATAGGGGGCGCCGGGATCGGCTACACCTTC. The variable domain in full, with the rest retrieved from reference TRBV7-3 and TRBJ1-2, is GAGVSQTPSNKVTEKGKYVELRCDPISGHTALYWYRQSLGQGPEFLIYFQGTGAADDSGLPNDRFFAVRPEGSVSTLKIQRTERGDSAVYLCASSLIGGAGIGYTFGSGTRLTVV.

The chain employs TRBV4-1 and TRBJ2-3; weak D call: TRBD1 (5 bases). Trimming left V 0 bases short and J 1 base short, with 11 bases between. The germline gives CDR1 MGHRA, CDR2 YSYEKL. This CDR3 comprises 16 residues. The CDR3 reads CASSQEARGGTDTQYF. The DNA for the CDR3 is TGCGCCAGCAGCCAAGAAGCAAGGGGCGGCACAGATACGCAGTATTTT.

The V gene is TRBV5-4, the J gene TRBJ2-2; 11 nucleotides match TRBD2. Germline lookup yields CDR1 SGHNT and CDR2 YYREEE (reference sequence). V shed 2 bases and J 0 bases; nucleotides not matched to a gene: 9. CDR3 length: 19 amino acids. CDR3: CASSFGLAGVHTNTGELFF. CDR3 sequence (DNA): TGTGCCAGCAGCTTCGGACTAGCGGGCGTACATACGAACACCGGGGAGCTGTTTTTT. The variable domain in full, completed from reference TRBV5-4 and TRBJ2-2, reads ETGVTQSPTHLIKTRGQQVTLRCSSQSGHNTVSWYQQALGQGPQFIFQYYREEENGRGNFPPRFSGLQFPNYSSELNVNALELDDSALYLCASSFGLAGVHTNTGELFFGEGSRLTVL.

This clonotype turned up a few times. This chain uses TRBV5-1 with TRBJ1-1; a weak D match, TRBD1 (6 bases). Germline CDR1 is SGHRS and CDR2 is YFSETQ. Trimming took 2 bases from V and 6 from J, leaving 17 bases between them. This CDR3 spans 15 amino acids. For the CDR3, the DNA is TGCGCCAGCAGCTTCTCAGGGGTGTGGGCGGCTGAAGCTTTCTTT. As protein: CASSFSGVWAAEAFF.

This clonotype was observed a handful of times. The chain employs TRBV12-3 or TRBV12-4 and TRBJ2-3; the D is unclear. The CDR3 runs 13 residues. Trimming took 1 base from V and 6 from J, leaving 8 bases between them. The CDR3 DNA follows: TGTGCCAGCAGTTTAGGGTTCGGCGATACGCAGTATTTT. It encodes CASSLGFGDTQYF.

V is TRBV7-6 and J is TRBJ2-3; 7 positions match TRBD1. The CDR3 is 14 residues long. Trimming removed 0 bases from V and 3 bases from J; junction bases left unmatched: 0. CDR1 and CDR2 (germline): SGHVS, FNYEAQ. CDR3 sequence (DNA): TGTGCCAGCAGCTTAGCGACAGGGACAGATACGCAGTATTTT. This translates into CASSLATGTDTQYF.

The genes are TRBV6-1 and TRBJ2-7; TRBD1 aligns across 9 bases. The V and J ends lost 6 bases and 5 bases, in that order; junction bases with no gene match: 8. CDR1 MNHNS and CDR2 SASEGT come from the germline V gene. The CDR3 is 14 amino acids. This chain's CDR3 is CASSGQGLRDEQYF. CDR3 coding DNA: TGTGCCAGCAGCGGACAGGGGCTCAGGGACGAGCAGTACTTC.

The sample holds many counts of this clonotype. This sequence joins TRBV20-1 and TRBJ2-7; the match to TRBD2 covers 11 bases. V lost 5 bases, J lost 7 bases, and 10 bases stayed unmatched. Germline loops: CDR1 DFQATT, CDR2 SNEGSKA (reference sequence). This CDR3 is 14 amino acids long. The CDR3 sequence is CSAFPPGLAVEQYF. The CDR3 DNA is TGCAGTGCTTTTCCGCCGGGACTAGCGGTTGAGCAGTACTTC.

This clonotype has more than one count but fewer than ten. This chain joins TRBV12-3 or TRBV12-4 and TRBJ1-5; D gene uncertain. The V end was cut by 3 bases, the J end by 0 bases, with 12 bases between. The CDR3 sequence is 16 residues long. Here the CDR3 reads CASSFGSRGSNQPQHF. Here the CDR3 DNA reads TGTGCCAGCAGTTTTGGGTCGCGGGGTAGCAATCAGCCCCAGCATTTT.

CDR3 region: CASSYSILHGGNTIYF. For the CDR3, the DNA is TGTGCCAGCAGTTACTCGATACTTCACGGGGGAAACACCATATATTTT. The chain is built from TRBV6-5 and TRBJ1-3, with D unclear. Germline CDR1 MNHEY, CDR2 SVGAGI. V gave up 0 bases and J gave up 4 bases, with 13 bases separating them. This CDR3 is 16 amino acids long.

This clonotype was picked up a small number of times. The rearrangement links TRBV13 to TRBJ2-7, with no clear D. Germline V gene lookup returns CDR1 PRHDT and CDR2 FYEKMQ (reference sequence). The CDR3 is made up of 12 amino acids. Trimming took 2 bases from V and 5 from J, leaving 7 bases between them. CDR3 residues: CASSLSHNEQYF. The DNA for the CDR3 is TGTGCCAGCAGCTTATCCCACAACGAGCAGTACTTC.